These 14 T cell receptor beta chains were all obtained from the same sample, sequenced in a study of control samples from healthy donors and cancer patients. Using immunoSEQ multiplex PCR, the repertoire was profiled, and TCRdb retains in-frame clones only, with some absent. The sample lists 85,000 to 90,000 clones, about 83% seen once, with less than 2.5% in the top ten. Sequenced input: blood. Every receptor here comes from a woman in her thirties or forties in good health.

The rearrangement uses TRBV5-5 and TRBJ1-6; TRBD1 matches at 11 bases. Germline CDR1 is SGHKS and CDR2 is YYEKEE (reference sequence). CDR3 length: 14 residues. The J segment lost 10 bases and the V segment lost 3 bases, leaving 3 bases of the junction unmatched. Here the CDR3 DNA reads TGTGCCAGCAGCTCCGGGACAGGGGGATCACCCCTCCACTTT. It translates to CASSSGTGGSPLHF.

The chain recombines TRBV6-1 with TRBJ2-7; no reliable D call. V dropped 2 bases and J dropped 0 bases, with 5 bases sitting between them. Germline values: CDR1 MNHNS, CDR2 SASEGT. The CDR3 covers 13 residues. The CDR3 bases are TGTGCCAGCAGTGAATCGAGCTCCTACGAGCAGTACTTC. It specifies CASSESSSYEQYF.

The rearrangement uses TRBV9 and TRBJ2-1; 10 bases align to TRBD1. V lost 2 bases to trimming and J lost 3 bases; unmatched junction nucleotides: 2. In germline, CDR1 is SGDLS, CDR2 YYNGEE. The CDR3 contains 15 residues. The CDR3 is CASSVRTGGYNEQFF. In DNA form, the CDR3 reads TGTGCCAGCAGCGTTCGGACAGGGGGCTACAATGAGCAGTTCTTC. Based on the CDR3 plus reference TRBV9 and TRBJ2-1, the full variable domain is DSGVTQTPKHLITATGQRVTLRCSPRSGDLSVYWYQQSLDQGLQFLIQYYNGEERAKGNILERFSAQQFPDLHSELNLSSLELGDSALYFCASSVRTGGYNEQFFGPGTRLTVL.

This rearrangement joins TRBV9 to TRBJ2-3; no clear D gene. The CDR3 has 12 residues. V lost 6 bases, J lost 1 base, and 6 bases lay in between. Germline V gives CDR1 SGDLS, CDR2 YYNGEE. CDR3 sequence: CASNSGTDTQYF. In nucleotides, the CDR3 is TGTGCCAGCAATTCGGGCACAGATACGCAGTATTTT.

This chain connects TRBV2 to TRBJ2-1; possible D gene TRBD1, 6 bases. Germline CDR1 reads SNHLY; CDR2 reads FYNNEI. With 8 bases removed from V and 0 bases from J, the gap between germline ends came to 11 bases. This CDR3 has 14 residues. CDR3 bases: TGTGCCAGCTCCCCACAGGGCTCCTACAATGAGCAGTTCTTC. Translating it yields CASSPQGSYNEQFF.

The V call is TRBV15, the J call TRBJ1-4, with 10 bases fitting TRBD1. The germline gives CDR1 LNHNV, CDR2 YYDKDF (reference sequence). The CDR3 extends over 16 amino acids. V gave up 2 bases and J gave up 8 bases; unmatched junction bases: 8. The CDR3 protein is CATSRWGTGEGEKLFF. Written as DNA, the CDR3 is TGTGCCACCAGCAGATGGGGGACAGGGGAGGGAGAAAAACTGTTTTTT.

This chain links TRBV7-9 with TRBJ2-7; 7 positions agree with TRBD2. Trimming cost V 4 bases and J 5 bases; bases outside gene matches: 5. The CDR3 loop spans 13 amino acids. CDR1 and CDR2 (germline): SEHNR, FQNEAQ (reference sequence). For the CDR3, the DNA is TGTGCCAGCAGCTCGACGGGGAGGGACGAGCAGTACTTC. Encoded protein: CASSSTGRDEQYF. Using reference TRBV7-9 and TRBJ2-7 for the parts outside the CDR3, the full variable domain is DTGVSQNPRHKITKRGQNVTFRCDPISEHNRLYWYRQTLGQGPEFLTYFQNEAQLEKSRLLSDRFSAERPKGSFSTLEIQRTEQGDSAMYLCASSSTGRDEQYFGPGTRLTVT.

V usage is TRBV6-5 and J usage is TRBJ2-7; 10 bases agree with TRBD1. Germline values: CDR1 MNHEY, CDR2 SVGAGI. The CDR3 has 15 amino acids. Trimming cost V 7 bases and J 3 bases; bases outside gene matches: 9. The CDR3 DNA reads TGTGCCAGCACCCTAGGGGGACAGGGGATCTACGAGCAGTACTTC. It encodes CASTLGGQGIYEQYF.

This chain links TRBV4-3 with TRBJ2-1; D could derive from TRBD1 or TRBD2 (6 bases each). This CDR3 has 16 residues. The germline gives CDR1 LGHNA, CDR2 YSLEER. V was pared by 1 base and J by 9 bases, with 19 bases between. CDR3 in amino acids: CASSQGVGGQSREQFF. The CDR3 nucleotides are TGCGCCAGCAGCCAAGGGGTCGGGGGACAAAGTCGTGAGCAGTTCTTC.

This sequence joins TRBV4-1 and TRBJ1-4; 9 nucleotides agree with TRBD1. The junction had 13 bases not matched to a gene; V was cut back by 2 bases and J by 3 bases. The CDR3 runs 19 residues. CDR1 and CDR2 from the germline V gene are MGHRA and YSYEKL. In DNA form, the CDR3 reads TGCGCCAGCAGCCAAACAACCGGGACAGGGCTAAGAGCTAATGAAAAACTGTTTTTT. It codes for CASSQTTGTGLRANEKLFF.

This clone was counted once. This chain uses TRBV21-1 with TRBJ2-7; no check of the table's D call, TRBD2, against the DNA was made. TRBV21-1 is reported as a pseudogene. This CDR3 has 13 residues. CDR3 loop: CASSLRGIGEQYF. The CDR3 DNA reads TGTGCCAGCAGCTTGCGGGGAATTGGCGAGCAGTACTTC.

The chain has TRBV5-4 and TRBJ1-6; D not certain. V was clipped by 1 base and J by 5 bases, with 4 bases between them. The CDR3 is made up of 13 amino acids. Germline CDR1 and CDR2: SGHNT and YYREEE (reference sequence). The CDR3: CASSLSNNSPLHF. Written as DNA, the CDR3 is TGTGCCAGCAGCTTGTCTAATAATTCACCCCTCCACTTT.

The V gene is TRBV7-2, the J gene TRBJ2-1; 12 nucleotides match TRBD2. Looked up from germline, CDR1 is SGHTA and CDR2 is FQGNSA. After removal of 3 bases from V and 9 bases from J, the junction contained 6 bases not matched to a gene. The CDR3 spans 15 residues. This CDR3 is CASSFLAGGLGEQFF. DNA of the CDR3: TGTGCCAGCAGCTTTCTAGCGGGGGGGCTCGGTGAGCAGTTCTTC.

J is TRBJ2-3 and V is TRBV24-1, with 10 positions matching TRBD2. Germline V gives CDR1 KGHDR, CDR2 SFDVKD. Losses at the gene ends were 3 bases for V and 1 base for J; bases not matched to a gene: 9. CDR3 size: 18 residues. CDR3 DNA sequence: TGTGCCACCAGTGATCCGCACTTAACTAGCGGGGGCACAGATACGCAGTATTTT. It encodes CATSDPHLTSGGTDTQYF.